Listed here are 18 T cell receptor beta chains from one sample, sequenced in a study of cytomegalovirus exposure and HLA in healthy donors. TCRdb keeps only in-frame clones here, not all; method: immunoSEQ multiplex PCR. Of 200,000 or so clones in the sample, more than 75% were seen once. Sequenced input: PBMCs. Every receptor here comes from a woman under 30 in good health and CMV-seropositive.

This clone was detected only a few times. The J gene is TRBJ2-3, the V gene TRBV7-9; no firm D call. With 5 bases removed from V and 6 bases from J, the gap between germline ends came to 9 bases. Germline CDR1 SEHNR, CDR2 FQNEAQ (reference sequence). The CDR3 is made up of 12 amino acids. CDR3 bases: TGTGCCAGCAGCCTCCGAGTGGATACGCAGTATTTT. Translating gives CASSLRVDTQYF.

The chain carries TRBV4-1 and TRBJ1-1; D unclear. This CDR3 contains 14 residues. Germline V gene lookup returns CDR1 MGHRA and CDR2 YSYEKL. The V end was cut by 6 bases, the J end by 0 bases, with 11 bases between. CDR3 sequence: CASRLPAMNTEAFF. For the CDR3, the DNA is TGCGCCAGCAGACTACCGGCCATGAACACTGAAGCTTTCTTT.

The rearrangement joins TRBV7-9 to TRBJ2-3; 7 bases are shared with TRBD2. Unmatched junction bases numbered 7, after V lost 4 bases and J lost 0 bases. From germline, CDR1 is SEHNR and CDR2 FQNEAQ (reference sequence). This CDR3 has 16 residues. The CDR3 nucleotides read TGTGCCAGCAGCTACCTTGGACTAGGCAGCACAGATACGCAGTATTTT. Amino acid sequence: CASSYLGLGSTDTQYF. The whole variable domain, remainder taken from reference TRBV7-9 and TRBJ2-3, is DTGVSQNPRHKITKRGQNVTFRCDPISEHNRLYWYRQTLGQGPEFLTYFQNEAQLEKSRLLSDRFSAERPKGSFSTLEIQRTEQGDSAMYLCASSYLGLGSTDTQYFGPGTRLTVL.

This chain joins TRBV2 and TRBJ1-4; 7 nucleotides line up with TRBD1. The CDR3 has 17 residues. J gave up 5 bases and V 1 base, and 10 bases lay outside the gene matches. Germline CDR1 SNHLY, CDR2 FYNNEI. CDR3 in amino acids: CASSEGLSGQPNEKLFF. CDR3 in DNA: TGTGCCAGCAGTGAAGGTTTGTCGGGACAGCCAAATGAAAAACTGTTTTTT.

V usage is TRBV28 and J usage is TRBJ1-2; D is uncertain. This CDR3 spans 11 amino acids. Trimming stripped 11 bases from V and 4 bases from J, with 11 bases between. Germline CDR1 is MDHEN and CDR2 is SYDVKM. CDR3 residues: CAGGSRYGYTF. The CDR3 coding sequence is TGTGCCGGCGGATCCCGCTATGGCTACACCTTC.

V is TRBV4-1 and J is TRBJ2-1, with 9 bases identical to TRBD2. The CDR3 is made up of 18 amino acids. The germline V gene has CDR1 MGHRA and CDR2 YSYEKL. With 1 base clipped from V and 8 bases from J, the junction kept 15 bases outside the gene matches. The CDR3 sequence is CASSQVIGALAGRDEQFF. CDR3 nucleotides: TGCGCCAGCAGCCAAGTAATTGGGGCGCTAGCGGGAAGGGATGAGCAGTTCTTC.

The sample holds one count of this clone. CDR3: CASSLAGELGKLFF. DNA for the CDR3: TGTGCCAGCAGCTTGGCCGGGGAGCTTGGAAAACTGTTTTTT. The chain is built from TRBV5-4 and TRBJ1-4; D gene unclear. Germline V gives CDR1 SGHNT, CDR2 YYREEE (reference sequence). Trimming stripped 0 bases from V and 10 bases from J, with 13 bases between. The CDR3 sequence is 14 residues long.

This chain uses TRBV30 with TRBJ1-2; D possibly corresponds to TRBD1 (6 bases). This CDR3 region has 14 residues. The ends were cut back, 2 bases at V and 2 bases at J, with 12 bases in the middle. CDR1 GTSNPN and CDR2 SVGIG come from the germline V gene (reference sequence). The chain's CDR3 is CAWSPTGRNYGYTF. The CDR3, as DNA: TGTGCCTGGAGTCCTACAGGGAGAAACTATGGCTACACCTTC.

CDR3 sequence (DNA): TGTGCCAGCAGCGTAGGGCCGGGACTAGCGGGACCTTACCAAGAGACCCAGTACTTC. This sequence encodes CASSVGPGLAGPYQETQYF. The rearrangement joins TRBV9 to TRBJ2-5, with 13 bases fitting TRBD2. CDR1 and CDR2 (germline): SGDLS, YYNGEE. The CDR3 consists of 19 residues. V gave up 0 bases and J gave up 0 bases; unmatched junction bases: 8.

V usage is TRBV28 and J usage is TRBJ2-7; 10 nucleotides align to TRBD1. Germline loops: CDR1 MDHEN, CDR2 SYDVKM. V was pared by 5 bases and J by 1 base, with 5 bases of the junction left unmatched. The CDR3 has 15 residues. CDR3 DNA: TGTGCCAGCAGTCCGACAGGGGGCCCATCCTACGAGCAGTACTTC. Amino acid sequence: CASSPTGGPSYEQYF.

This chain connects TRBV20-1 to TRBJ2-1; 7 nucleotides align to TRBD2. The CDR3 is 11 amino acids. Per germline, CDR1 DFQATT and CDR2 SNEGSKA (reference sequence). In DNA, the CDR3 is TGCAAGGCTAGCGGCTACAATGAGCAGTTCTTC. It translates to CKASGYNEQFF.

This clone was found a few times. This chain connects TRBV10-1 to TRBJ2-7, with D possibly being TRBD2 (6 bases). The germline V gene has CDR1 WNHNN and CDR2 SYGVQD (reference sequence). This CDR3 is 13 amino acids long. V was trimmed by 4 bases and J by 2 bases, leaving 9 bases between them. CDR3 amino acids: CASSGTNTYEQYF. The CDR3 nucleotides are TGCGCCAGCAGTGGGACTAACACCTACGAGCAGTACTTC.

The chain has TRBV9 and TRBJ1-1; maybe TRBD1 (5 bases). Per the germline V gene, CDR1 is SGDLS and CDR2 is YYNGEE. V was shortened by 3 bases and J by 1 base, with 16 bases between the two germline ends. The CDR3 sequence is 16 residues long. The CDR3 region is CASSEWGETGNTEAFF. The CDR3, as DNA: TGTGCCAGCAGCGAATGGGGGGAGACGGGGAACACTGAAGCTTTCTTT.

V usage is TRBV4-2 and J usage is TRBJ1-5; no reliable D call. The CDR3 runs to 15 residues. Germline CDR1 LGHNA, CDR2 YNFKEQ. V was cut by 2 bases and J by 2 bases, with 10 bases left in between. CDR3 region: CASSQQPAGNQPQHF. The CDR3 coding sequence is TGTGCCAGCAGCCAACAGCCTGCGGGCAATCAGCCCCAGCATTTT.

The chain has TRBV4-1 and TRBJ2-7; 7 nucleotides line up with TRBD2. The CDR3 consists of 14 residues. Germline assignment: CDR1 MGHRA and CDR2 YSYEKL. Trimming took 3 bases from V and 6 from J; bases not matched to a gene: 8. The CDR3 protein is CASSHPGLVSEQYF. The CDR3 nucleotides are TGCGCCAGCAGCCACCCCGGACTAGTCTCCGAGCAGTACTTC.

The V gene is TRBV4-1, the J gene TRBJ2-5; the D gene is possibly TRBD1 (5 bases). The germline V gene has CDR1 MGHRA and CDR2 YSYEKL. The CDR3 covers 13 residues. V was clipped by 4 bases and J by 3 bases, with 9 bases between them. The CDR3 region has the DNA TGCGCCAGCAGCCCCGACAGCAAAGAGACCCAGTACTTC. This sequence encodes CASSPDSKETQYF.

The CDR3 region has the DNA TGTGCCAACGGGCCCCTAGCGGGAGAAAGCACAGATACGCAGTATTTT. Protein sequence: CANGPLAGESTDTQYF. The chain is built from TRBV2 and TRBJ2-3, with 10 bases identical to TRBD2. Germline trimming cut 10 bases from V and 0 bases from J; bases unmatched to any gene: 10. Germline V CDR1 and CDR2: SNHLY, FYNNEI. The CDR3 consists of 16 residues.

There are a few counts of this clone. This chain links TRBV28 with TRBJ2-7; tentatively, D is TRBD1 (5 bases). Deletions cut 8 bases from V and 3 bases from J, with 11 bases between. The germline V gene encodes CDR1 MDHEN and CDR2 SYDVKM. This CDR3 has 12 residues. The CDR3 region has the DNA TGTGCCAGCGACCAGGGTTACTACGAGCAGTACTTC. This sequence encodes CASDQGYYEQYF.